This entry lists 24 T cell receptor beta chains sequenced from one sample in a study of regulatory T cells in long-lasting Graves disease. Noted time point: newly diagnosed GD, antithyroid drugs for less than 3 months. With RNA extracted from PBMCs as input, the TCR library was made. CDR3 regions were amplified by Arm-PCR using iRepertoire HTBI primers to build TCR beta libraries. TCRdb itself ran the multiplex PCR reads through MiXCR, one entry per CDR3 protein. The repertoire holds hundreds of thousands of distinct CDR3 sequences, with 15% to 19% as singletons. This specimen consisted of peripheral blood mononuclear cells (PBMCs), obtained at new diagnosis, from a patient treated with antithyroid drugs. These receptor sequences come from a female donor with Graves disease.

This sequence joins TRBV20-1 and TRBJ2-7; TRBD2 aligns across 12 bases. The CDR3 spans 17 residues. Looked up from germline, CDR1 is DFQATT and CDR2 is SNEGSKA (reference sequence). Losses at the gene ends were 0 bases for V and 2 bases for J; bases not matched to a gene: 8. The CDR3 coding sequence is TGCAGTGCTAGAGATTCATTAACTAGCGGGAGGACCTACGAGCAGTACTTC. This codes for CSARDSLTSGRTYEQYF.

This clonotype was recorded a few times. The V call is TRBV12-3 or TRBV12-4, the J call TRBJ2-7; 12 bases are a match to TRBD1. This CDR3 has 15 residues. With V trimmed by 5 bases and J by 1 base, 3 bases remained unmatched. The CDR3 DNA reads TGTGCCAGCAGTGGGGACAGGGGGCCTTCCTACGAGCAGTACTTC. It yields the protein CASSGDRGPSYEQYF.

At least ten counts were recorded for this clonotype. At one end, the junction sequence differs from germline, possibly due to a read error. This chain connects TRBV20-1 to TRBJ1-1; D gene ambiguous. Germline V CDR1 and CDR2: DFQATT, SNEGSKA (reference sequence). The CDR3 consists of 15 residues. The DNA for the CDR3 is TGCAGTGCCCCCTTAAGTTCAGGTTTGAATACTGAAGCTTTCTTT. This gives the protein CSAPLSSGLNTEAFF.

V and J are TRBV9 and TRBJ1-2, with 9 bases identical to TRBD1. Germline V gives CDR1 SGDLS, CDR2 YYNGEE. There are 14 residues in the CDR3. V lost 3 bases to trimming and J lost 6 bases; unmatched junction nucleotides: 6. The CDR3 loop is CASSAGTGMDGYTF. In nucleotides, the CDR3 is TGTGCCAGCAGCGCCGGGACAGGGATGGATGGCTACACCTTC.

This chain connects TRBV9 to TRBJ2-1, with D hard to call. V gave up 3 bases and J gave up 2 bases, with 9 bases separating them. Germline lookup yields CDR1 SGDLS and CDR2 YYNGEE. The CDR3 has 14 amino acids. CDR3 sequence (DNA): TGTGCCAGCAGCGGGGCAGGACCCTACAATGAGCAGTTCTTC. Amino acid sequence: CASSGAGPYNEQFF.

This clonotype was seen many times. In nucleotides, the CDR3 is TGTGCCAGCAGCCCTAACGGCGCAGGGCTTAATGAAAAACTGTTTTTT. Encoded protein: CASSPNGAGLNEKLFF. The chain employs TRBV7-8 and TRBJ1-4, with TRBD1 as a possible D gene (5 bases). The CDR3 is made up of 16 amino acids. V shed 5 bases and J shed 4 bases, with 17 bases lying between them. CDR1 is SGHVS and CDR2 is FQNEAQ in the germline V gene.

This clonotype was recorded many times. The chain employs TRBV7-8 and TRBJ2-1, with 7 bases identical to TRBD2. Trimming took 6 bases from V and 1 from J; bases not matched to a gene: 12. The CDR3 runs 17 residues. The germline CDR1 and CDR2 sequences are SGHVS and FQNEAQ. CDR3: CASRVSRAGPSYNEQFF. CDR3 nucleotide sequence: TGTGCCAGCAGAGTCTCCCGAGCGGGGCCATCCTACAATGAGCAGTTCTTC.

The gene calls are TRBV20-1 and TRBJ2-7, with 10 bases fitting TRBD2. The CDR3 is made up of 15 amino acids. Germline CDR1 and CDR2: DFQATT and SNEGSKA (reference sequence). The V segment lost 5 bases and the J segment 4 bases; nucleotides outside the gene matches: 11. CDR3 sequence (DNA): TGCAGTGCTTTGTCACCGGGACTAGCGAATTACGAGCAGTACTTC. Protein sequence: CSALSPGLANYEQYF.

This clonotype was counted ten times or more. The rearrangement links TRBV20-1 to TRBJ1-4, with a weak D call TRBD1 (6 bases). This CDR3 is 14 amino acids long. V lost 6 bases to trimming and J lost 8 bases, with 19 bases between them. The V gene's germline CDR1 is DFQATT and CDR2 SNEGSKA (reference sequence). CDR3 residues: CSATNRGGGEKLFF. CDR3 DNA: TGCAGTGCCACCAACCGGGGGGGCGGGGAAAAACTGTTTTTT.

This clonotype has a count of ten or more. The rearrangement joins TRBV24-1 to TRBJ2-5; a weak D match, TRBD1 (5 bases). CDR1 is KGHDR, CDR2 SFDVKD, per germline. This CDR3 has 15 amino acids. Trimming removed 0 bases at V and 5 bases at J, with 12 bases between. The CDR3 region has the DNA TGTGCCACCAGTGATTTGAGGGCAGGGATGGAGACCCAGTACTTC. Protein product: CATSDLRAGMETQYF.

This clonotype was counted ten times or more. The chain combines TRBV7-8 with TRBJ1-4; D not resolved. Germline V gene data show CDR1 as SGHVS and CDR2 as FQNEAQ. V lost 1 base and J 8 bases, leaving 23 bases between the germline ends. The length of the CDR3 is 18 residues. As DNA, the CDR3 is TGTGCCAGCAGCTTAGACCCCCAAAGCACGGGGTTTAGAGAAAAACTGTTTTTT. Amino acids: CASSLDPQSTGFREKLFF.

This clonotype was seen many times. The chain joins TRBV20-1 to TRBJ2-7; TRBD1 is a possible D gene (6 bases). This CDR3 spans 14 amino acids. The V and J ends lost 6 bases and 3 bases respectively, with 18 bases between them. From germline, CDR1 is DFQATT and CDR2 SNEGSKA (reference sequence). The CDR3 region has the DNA TGCAGTGCGGACGACAGGTCTTATAGCTACGAGCAGTACTTC. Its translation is CSADDRSYSYEQYF.

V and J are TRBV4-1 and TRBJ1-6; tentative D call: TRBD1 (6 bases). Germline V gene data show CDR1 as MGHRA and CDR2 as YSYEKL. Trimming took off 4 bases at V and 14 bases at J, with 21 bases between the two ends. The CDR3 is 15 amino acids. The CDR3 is CASSPGGQLRRALHF. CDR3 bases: TGCGCCAGCAGCCCGGGGGGCCAGCTCCGTCGGGCCCTCCACTTT.

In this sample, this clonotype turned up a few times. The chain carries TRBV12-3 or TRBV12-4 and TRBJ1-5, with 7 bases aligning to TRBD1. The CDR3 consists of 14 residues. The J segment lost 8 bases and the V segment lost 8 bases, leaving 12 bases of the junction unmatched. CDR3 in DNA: TGTGCCAGCGGACACAGGGGTCTGATAGAGCCCCAGCATTTT. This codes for CASGHRGLIEPQHF.

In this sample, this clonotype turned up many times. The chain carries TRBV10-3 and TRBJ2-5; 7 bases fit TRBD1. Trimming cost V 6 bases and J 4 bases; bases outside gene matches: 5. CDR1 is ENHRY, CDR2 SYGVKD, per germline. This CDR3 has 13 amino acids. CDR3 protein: CAISDRDGETQYF. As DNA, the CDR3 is TGTGCCATCAGCGACAGGGACGGAGAGACCCAGTACTTC.

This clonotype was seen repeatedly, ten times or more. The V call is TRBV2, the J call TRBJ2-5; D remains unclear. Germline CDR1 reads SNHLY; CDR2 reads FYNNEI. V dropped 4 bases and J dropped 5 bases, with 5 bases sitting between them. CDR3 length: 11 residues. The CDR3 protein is CASSASETQYF. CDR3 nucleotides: TGTGCCAGCAGTGCTTCTGAGACCCAGTACTTC.

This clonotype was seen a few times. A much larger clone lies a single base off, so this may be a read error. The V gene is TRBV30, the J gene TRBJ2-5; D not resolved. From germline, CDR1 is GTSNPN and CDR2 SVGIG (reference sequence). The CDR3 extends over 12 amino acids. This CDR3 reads CAWSGVKWTQHF. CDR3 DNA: TGTGCCTGGAGTGGGGTGAAATGGACCCAGCACTTC.

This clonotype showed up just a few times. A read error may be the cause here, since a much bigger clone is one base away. The chain's CDR3 is CASNQIGYERYF. The CDR3 bases are TGTGCCAGCAACCAAATCGGGTACGAGCGGTACTTC. V usage is TRBV7-9 and J usage is TRBJ2-7; D call uncertain. Germline lookup yields CDR1 SEHNR and CDR2 FQNEAQ (reference sequence). The CDR3 is 12 amino acids.

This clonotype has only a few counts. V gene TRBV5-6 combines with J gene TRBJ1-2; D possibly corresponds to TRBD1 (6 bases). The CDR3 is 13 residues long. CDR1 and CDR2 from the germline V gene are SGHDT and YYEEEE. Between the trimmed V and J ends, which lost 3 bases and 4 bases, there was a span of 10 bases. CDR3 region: CASSSQGAYGYTF. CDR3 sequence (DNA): TGTGCCAGCAGCTCACAGGGTGCCTATGGCTACACCTTC.

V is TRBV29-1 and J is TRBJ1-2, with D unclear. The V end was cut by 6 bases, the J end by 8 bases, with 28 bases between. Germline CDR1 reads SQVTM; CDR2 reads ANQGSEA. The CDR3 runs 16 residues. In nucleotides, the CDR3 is TGCAGCGTCTTTGAGGGCATTCTCCCACCCCGGAACGGCTACACCTTC. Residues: CSVFEGILPPRNGYTF.

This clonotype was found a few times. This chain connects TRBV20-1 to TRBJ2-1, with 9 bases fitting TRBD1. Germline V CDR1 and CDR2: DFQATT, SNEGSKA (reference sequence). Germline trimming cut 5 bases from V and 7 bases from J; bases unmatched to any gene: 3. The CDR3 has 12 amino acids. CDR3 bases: TGCAGTGCTGGGACAGGGAGGAATGAGCAGTTCTTC. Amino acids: CSAGTGRNEQFF.

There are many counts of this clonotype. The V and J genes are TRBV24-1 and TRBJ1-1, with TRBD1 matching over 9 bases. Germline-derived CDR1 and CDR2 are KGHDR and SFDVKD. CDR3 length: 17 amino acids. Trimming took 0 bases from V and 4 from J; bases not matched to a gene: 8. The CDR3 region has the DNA TGTGCCACCAGTGATTTGAGGGGACAGGGTACATCCACTGAAGCTTTCTTT. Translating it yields CATSDLRGQGTSTEAFF.

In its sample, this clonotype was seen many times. CDR3: CASIQTGGTDTQYF. DNA for the CDR3: TGTGCCAGCATCCAGACAGGGGGCACAGATACGCAGTATTTT. This chain links TRBV6-1 with TRBJ2-3; 8 nucleotides line up with TRBD1. The CDR3 loop spans 14 amino acids. V dropped 7 bases and J dropped 1; count of bases not matched to a gene: 4. Germline CDR1 and CDR2: MNHNS and SASEGT.

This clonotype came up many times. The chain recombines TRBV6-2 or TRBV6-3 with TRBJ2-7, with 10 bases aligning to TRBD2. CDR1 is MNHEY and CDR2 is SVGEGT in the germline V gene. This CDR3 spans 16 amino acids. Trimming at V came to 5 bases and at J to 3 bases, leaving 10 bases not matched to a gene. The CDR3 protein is CASSRSYLAGVYEQYF. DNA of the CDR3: TGTGCCAGCAGTCGAAGCTATCTAGCGGGAGTCTACGAGCAGTACTTC.